This T cell receptor beta chain was sequenced for a study of OX40 agonist ivuxolimab in advanced cancers. Study-wide background: Cohort: 75% to 90% men, mean age roughly 60, aged about 20 to 80. Findings and limits, study-wide: Within 6 weeks, CD4+ and CD8+ blood T cells expanded clonally at 0.1 to 3.0 mg/kg. Researchers report that CD8+ T cells had, on average, more expanded clones than CD4+.

About this clone: Its antigen remains unidentified.

Sequenced by immunoSEQ multiplex PCR; TCRdb stores in-frame clones only, minus some. The table records around 69,000 clones, 80% to 90% of them present only once. Germline V lookup: CDR1 MDHEN, CDR2 SYDVKM. The CDR3 has 16 residues. After removal of 3 bases from V and 0 bases from J, the junction contained 1 base not matched to a gene. This chain connects TRBV28 to TRBJ2-7; 14 bases agree with TRBD2. This sequence originates from an adult with an advanced solid tumor such as melanoma, head and neck, liver or kidney cancer. Specimen: CD4+ or CD8+ T cells sorted from blood, collected in a trial of the OX40 agonist ivuxolimab. The CDR3: CASSFGTSGSSYEQYF. CDR3 DNA: TGTGCCAGCAGTTTTGGGACTAGCGGGAGCTCCTACGAGCAGTACTTC.